One and the same sample provided the 18 T cell receptor beta chains below, sequenced in a study of T-cell memory formation after mild COVID-19. TCRdb ran MiXCR on the 5' RACE reads and lists one entry per CDR3 protein. The sample lists about 150,000 distinct CDR3 sequences, 25% to 40% seen once, with about 11% in the top ten. The sequenced sample was PBMCs or a T cell subset sorted from them (not recorded which). These receptor sequences come from an adult woman who had mild COVID-19 (a few samples of this study predate the infection). Cell type and time point are not known.

This clonotype came up a few times. The DNA of the CDR3 is TGTGCCAGCAGTTTAAGGGAACCTTTCTTCAGCTCCTACGAGCAGTACTTC. This codes for CASSLREPFFSSYEQYF. The genes are TRBV28 and TRBJ2-7; D is ambiguous. This CDR3 region has 17 residues. Germline CDR1 and CDR2: MDHEN and SYDVKM. Trimming removed 2 bases from V and 0 bases from J, with 17 bases in between.

The V and J genes are TRBV12-3 or TRBV12-4 and TRBJ1-2, with TRBD1 as a possible D gene (6 bases). The CDR3 consists of 15 residues. V lost 3 bases and J 3 bases, leaving 14 bases between the germline ends. CDR3 sequence (DNA): TGTGCCAGCAGTTTCGGGGGGCGTCCTGACTATGGCTACACCTTC. It is translated as CASSFGGRPDYGYTF.

This clonotype was picked up a small number of times. J is TRBJ2-1 and V is TRBV12-3 or TRBV12-4; D uncertain. The CDR3 is made up of 13 amino acids. V gave up 2 bases and J gave up 5 bases, with 7 bases separating them. CDR3 nucleotides: TGTGCCAGCAGTTTAAGACGGCACAATGAGCAGTTCTTC. As protein: CASSLRRHNEQFF.

V and J are TRBV7-3 and TRBJ1-1; D gene uncertain. Germline-derived CDR1 and CDR2 are SGHTA and FQGTGA. CDR3 size: 16 residues. V shed 0 bases and J shed 11 bases, with 22 bases lying between them. CDR3 in amino acids: CASSLTPDFPMSPAFF. CDR3 DNA sequence: TGTGCCAGCAGCTTAACCCCTGATTTTCCTATGAGTCCCGCTTTCTTT.

The V call is TRBV30, the J call TRBJ2-6; D unclear. Trimming cost V 5 bases and J 4 bases, with 12 bases left between them. CDR3 size: 14 residues. Germline V gene sequence: CDR1 GTSNPN, CDR2 SVGIG (reference sequence). The CDR3 sequence is CAWALGIGANVLTF. The DNA for the CDR3 is TGTGCCTGGGCCTTAGGTATCGGGGCCAACGTCCTGACTTTC.

This chain links TRBV20-1 with TRBJ2-5; the D is unclear. Trimming cost V 0 bases and J 0 bases, with 14 bases left between them. The CDR3 has 16 residues. Per germline, CDR1 DFQATT and CDR2 SNEGSKA (reference sequence). The DNA for the CDR3 is TGCAGTGCTAGAGATCGGGCGCGTTGGTACCAAGAGACCCAGTACTTC. It encodes CSARDRARWYQETQYF.

This chain links TRBV6-5 with TRBJ2-1; D uncertain. CDR3 length: 16 residues. The V and J ends lost 0 bases and 0 bases respectively, with 9 bases between them. Germline V gene lookup returns CDR1 MNHEY and CDR2 SVGAGI. CDR3 bases: TGTGCCAGCAGTTACTCGAAAAAGAGCTCCTACAATGAGCAGTTCTTC. This encodes CASSYSKKSSYNEQFF.

This clonotype was observed a handful of times. This chain uses TRBV7-9 with TRBJ1-3, with no clear D. V lost 1 base, J lost 0 bases, and 7 bases lay in between. Germline loops: CDR1 SEHNR, CDR2 FQNEAQ (reference sequence). The CDR3 extends over 15 amino acids. The chain's CDR3 is CASSLVQSSGNTIYF. Written as DNA, the CDR3 is TGTGCCAGCAGCTTAGTACAGAGCTCTGGAAACACCATATATTTT.

The CDR3 reads CASSVAGGPETQYF. Here the CDR3 DNA reads TGCGCCAGCAGCGTAGCGGGGGGGCCGGAGACCCAGTACTTC. The V and J genes are TRBV5-1 and TRBJ2-5, with TRBD2 matching over 11 bases. CDR1 is SGHRS, CDR2 YFSETQ, per germline. There are 14 residues in the CDR3. Unmatched junction bases numbered 4, after V lost 4 bases and J lost 5 bases.

CDR3 sequence (DNA): TGTGCCAGCAGCTTAGGGGATAGTGGCAGCTGGAACTATGGCTACACCTTC. It codes for CASSLGDSGSWNYGYTF. The chain links TRBV11-3 to TRBJ1-2; no definite D call. The germline gives CDR1 SGHNT, CDR2 YENEEA. The CDR3 extends over 17 amino acids. V lost 1 base to trimming and J lost 2 bases, with 17 bases between them.

The rearrangement links TRBV4-1 to TRBJ2-7; no definite D call. Germline V gene sequence: CDR1 MGHRA, CDR2 YSYEKL. Trimming stripped 0 bases from V and 8 bases from J, with 17 bases between. The CDR3 runs 15 residues. Here the CDR3 DNA reads TGCGCCAGCAGCCAAGAGGTCTTGGAGTCCGCCAAGCAGTACTTC. Residues: CASSQEVLESAKQYF.

This clonotype was detected a few times. The J gene is TRBJ1-4, the V gene TRBV7-9, with 12 bases matching TRBD1. V was clipped by 4 bases and J by 3 bases; unmatched bases: 6. Germline V gene data show CDR1 as SEHNR and CDR2 as FQNEAQ (reference sequence). This CDR3 has 17 residues. The chain's CDR3 is CASSSWDRGLSNEKLFF. The CDR3 DNA follows: TGTGCCAGCAGCTCGTGGGACAGGGGGCTCTCTAATGAAAAACTGTTTTTT.

The chain recombines TRBV7-9 with TRBJ2-3; 7 bases match TRBD2. With V trimmed by 5 bases and J by 0 bases, 8 bases remained unmatched. Germline V gene sequence: CDR1 SEHNR, CDR2 FQNEAQ (reference sequence). The CDR3 has 16 residues. CDR3 in amino acids: CASSPRLAASTDTQYF. The CDR3 nucleotides are TGTGCCAGCAGCCCCCGGCTAGCGGCTAGCACAGATACGCAGTATTTT.

This clonotype showed up just a few times. This rearrangement joins TRBV4-3 to TRBJ2-3; 9 bases align to TRBD2. V was clipped by 0 bases and J by 3 bases; unmatched bases: 19. This CDR3 is 21 amino acids long. CDR1 and CDR2 (germline): LGHNA, YSLEER. The CDR3 region is CASSQDTVLGGRASGTDTQYF. CDR3 bases: TGCGCCAGCAGCCAAGATACCGTTCTAGGCGGGAGGGCCTCGGGGACAGATACGCAGTATTTT.

The chain combines TRBV20-1 with TRBJ2-3; TRBD2 agrees at 9 bases. Germline-derived CDR1 and CDR2 are DFQATT and SNEGSKA (reference sequence). The junction had 9 bases not matched to a gene; V was cut back by 6 bases and J by 2 bases. This CDR3 spans 15 amino acids. This chain's CDR3 is CSAAVAGEPTDTQYF. The CDR3 DNA reads TGCAGTGCAGCGGTAGCGGGGGAACCCACAGATACGCAGTATTTT.

There are a few counts of this clonotype. The chain couples TRBV21-1 to TRBJ1-1. TRBV21-1 is an annotated pseudogene. The CDR3 length is 14 residues. The CDR3 loop is CASSKASPGRKAFF. The CDR3 nucleotides read TGTGCCAGCAGCAAAGCCTCCCCAGGAAGGAAAGCTTTCTTT.

The chain combines TRBV7-9 with TRBJ2-7; tentatively, D is TRBD2 (6 bases). This CDR3 contains 14 residues. CDR1 and CDR2 (germline): SEHNR, FQNEAQ (reference sequence). Trimming shortened V by 5 bases and J by 0 bases, and 11 bases separated the two germline ends. The CDR3 DNA reads TGTGCCAGCAGCCGGCCGGACTACTCCTACGAGCAGTACTTC. It encodes CASSRPDYSYEQYF. Together with reference TRBV7-9 and TRBJ2-7, the CDR3 gives the full variable domain: DTGVSQNPRHKITKRGQNVTFRCDPISEHNRLYWYRQTLGQGPEFLTYFQNEAQLEKSRLLSDRFSAERPKGSFSTLEIQRTEQGDSAMYLCASSRPDYSYEQYFGPGTRLTVT.

The gene calls are TRBV12-3 or TRBV12-4 and TRBJ1-2; D unclear. With 3 bases removed from V and 2 bases from J, the gap between germline ends came to 10 bases. The CDR3 is made up of 14 amino acids. DNA for the CDR3: TGTGCCAGCAGTTTGTCCCTTTACAACTATGGCTACACCTTC. Amino acids: CASSLSLYNYGYTF.